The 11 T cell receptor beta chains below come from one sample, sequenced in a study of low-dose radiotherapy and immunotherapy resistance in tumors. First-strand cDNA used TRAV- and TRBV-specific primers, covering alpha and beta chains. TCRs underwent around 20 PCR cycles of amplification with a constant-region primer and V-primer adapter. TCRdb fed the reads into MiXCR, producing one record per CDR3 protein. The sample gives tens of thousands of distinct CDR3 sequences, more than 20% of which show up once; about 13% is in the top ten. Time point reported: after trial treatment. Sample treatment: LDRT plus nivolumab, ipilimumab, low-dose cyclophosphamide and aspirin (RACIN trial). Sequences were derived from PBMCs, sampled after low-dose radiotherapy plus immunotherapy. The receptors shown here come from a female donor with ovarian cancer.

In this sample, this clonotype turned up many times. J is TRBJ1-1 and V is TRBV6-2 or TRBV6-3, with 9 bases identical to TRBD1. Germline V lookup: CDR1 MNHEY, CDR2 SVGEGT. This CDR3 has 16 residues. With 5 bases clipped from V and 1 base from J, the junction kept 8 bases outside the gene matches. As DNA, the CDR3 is TGTGCCAGCAGTCCATTCCGGGACAGGGCGAACACTGAAGCTTTCTTT. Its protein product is CASSPFRDRANTEAFF.

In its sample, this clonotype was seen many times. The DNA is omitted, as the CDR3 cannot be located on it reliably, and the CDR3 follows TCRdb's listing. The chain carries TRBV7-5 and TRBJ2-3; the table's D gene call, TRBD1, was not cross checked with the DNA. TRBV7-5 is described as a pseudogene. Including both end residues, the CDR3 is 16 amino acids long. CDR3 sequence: CISVPRRGGGTDTQYF.

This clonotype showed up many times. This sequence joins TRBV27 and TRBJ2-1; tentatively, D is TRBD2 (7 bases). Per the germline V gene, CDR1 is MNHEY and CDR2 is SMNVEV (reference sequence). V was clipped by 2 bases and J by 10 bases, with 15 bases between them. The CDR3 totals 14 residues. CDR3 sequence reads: CASSLNVPGGEQFF. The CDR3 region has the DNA TGTGCCAGCAGTTTAAATGTCCCGGGGGGCGAGCAGTTCTTC.

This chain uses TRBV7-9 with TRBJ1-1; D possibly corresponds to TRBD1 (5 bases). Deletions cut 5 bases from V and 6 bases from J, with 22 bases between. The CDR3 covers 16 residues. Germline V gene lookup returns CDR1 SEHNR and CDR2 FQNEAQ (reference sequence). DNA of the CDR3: TGTGCCAGCAGCCTCTCGACAGCCGGTGGTAATGCTGAAGCTTTCTTT. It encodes CASSLSTAGGNAEAFF.

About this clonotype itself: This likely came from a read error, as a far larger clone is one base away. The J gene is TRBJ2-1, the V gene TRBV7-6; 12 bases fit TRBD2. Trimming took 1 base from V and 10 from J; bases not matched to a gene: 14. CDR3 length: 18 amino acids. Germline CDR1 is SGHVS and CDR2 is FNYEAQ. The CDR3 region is CASSLVASGRAVIYEQFF. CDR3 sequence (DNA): TGTGCCAGCAGCTTAGTTGCTAGCGGGAGGGCCGTTATCTACGAGCAGTTCTTC. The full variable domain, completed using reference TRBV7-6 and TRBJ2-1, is GAGVSQSPRYKVTKRGQDVALRCDPISGHVSLYWYRQALGQGPEFLTYFNYEAQQDKSGLPNDRFSAERPEGSISTLTIQRTEQRDSAMYRCASSLVASGRAVIYEQFFGPGTRLTVL.

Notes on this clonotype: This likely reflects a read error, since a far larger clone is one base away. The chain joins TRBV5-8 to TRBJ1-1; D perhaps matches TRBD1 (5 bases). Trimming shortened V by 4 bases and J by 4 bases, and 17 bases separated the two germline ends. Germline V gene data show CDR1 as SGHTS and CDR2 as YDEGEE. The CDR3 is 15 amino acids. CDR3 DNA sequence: TGTGCCAGCAGCCCTGGAGCTTGGGACGGCACTGAAGCTTTCTTT. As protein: CASSPGAWDGTEAFF.

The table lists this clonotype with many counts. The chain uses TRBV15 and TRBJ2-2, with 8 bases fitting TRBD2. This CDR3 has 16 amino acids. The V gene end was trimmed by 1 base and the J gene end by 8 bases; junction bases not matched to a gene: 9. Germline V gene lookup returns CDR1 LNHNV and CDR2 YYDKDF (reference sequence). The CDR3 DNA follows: TGTGCCACCAGCAGAGCTACTAGCGGACCCGGGGGGGAGCTGTTTTTT. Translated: CATSRATSGPGGELFF.

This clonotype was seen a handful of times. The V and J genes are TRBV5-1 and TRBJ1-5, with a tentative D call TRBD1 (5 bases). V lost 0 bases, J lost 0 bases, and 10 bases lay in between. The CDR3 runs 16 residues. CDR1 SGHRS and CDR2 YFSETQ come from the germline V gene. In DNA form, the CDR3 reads TGCGCCAGCAGCTTGGACGGGGCAGGTAGCAATCAGCCCCAGCATTTT. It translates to CASSLDGAGSNQPQHF.

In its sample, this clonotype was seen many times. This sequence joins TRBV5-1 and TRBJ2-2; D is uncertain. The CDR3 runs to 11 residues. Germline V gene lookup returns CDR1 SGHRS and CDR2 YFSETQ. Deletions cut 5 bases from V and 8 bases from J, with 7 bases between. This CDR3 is CASRLYGELFF. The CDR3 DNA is TGCGCCAGCAGACTCTATGGGGAGCTGTTTTTT. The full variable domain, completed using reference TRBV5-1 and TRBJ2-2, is KAGVTQTPRYLIKTRGQQVTLSCSPISGHRSVSWYQQTPGQGLQFLFEYFSETQRNKGNFPGRFSGRQFSNSRSEMNVSTLELGDSALYLCASRLYGELFFGEGSRLTVL.

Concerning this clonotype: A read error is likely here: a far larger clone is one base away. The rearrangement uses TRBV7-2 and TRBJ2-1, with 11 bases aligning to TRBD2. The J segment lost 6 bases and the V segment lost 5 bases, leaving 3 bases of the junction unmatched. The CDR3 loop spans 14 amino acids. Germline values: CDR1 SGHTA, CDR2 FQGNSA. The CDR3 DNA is TGTGCCAGCAGCGTGACTAGCGGGGCCAATGAGCAGTTCTTC. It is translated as CASSVTSGANEQFF.

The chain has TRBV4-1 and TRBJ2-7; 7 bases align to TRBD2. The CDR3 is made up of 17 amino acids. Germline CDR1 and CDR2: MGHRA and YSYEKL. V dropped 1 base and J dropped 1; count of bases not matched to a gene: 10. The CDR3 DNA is TGCGCCAGCAGCCAAGTTAGCGCGGGAGCTTTTTCCTACGAGCAGTACTTC. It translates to CASSQVSAGAFSYEQYF.